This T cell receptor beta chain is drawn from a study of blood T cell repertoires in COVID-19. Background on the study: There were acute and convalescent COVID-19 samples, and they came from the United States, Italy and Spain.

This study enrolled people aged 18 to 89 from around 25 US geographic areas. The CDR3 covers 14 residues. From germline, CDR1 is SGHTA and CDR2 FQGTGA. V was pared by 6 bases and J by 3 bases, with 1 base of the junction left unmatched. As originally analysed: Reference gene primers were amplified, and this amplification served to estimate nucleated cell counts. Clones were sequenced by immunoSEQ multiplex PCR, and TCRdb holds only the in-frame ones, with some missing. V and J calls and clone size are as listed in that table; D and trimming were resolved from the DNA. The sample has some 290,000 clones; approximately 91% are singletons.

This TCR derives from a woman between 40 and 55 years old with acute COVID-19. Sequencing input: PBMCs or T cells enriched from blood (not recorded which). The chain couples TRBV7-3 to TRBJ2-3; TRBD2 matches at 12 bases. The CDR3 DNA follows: TGTGCCAGCAGGACTAGCGGGGGAACAGATACGCAGTATTTT. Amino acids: CASRTSGGTDTQYF.